The T cell receptor beta chain under discussion was sequenced for a study of breast tumors, draining lymph nodes, adjacent tissues. Turning to this clonotype: What it binds is unknown. This could be a read error, since a much larger clone is one nucleotide away.

Study-wide results and limits: Tumor and nontumor repertoires were significantly more similar in luminal-like than in basal-like breast cancer. Tumor TCR diversity was below lymph nodes but above nontumor tissue. The data were judged consistent with most tumor T cells coming from lymph node and expanding in tumor.

TCRdb re-derived calls from the multiplex PCR reads in MiXCR, one entry per CDR3 protein. This table has about 200,000 distinct CDR3 sequences, under 35% appearing once. The length of the CDR3 is 13 residues. Germline values: CDR1 SGHTA, CDR2 FQGNSA. V lost 2 bases, J lost 3 bases, and 8 bases lay in between. Breast cancer patients provided tissue from their axillary draining lymph nodes. The sample comprised axillary lymph node tissue. The TCR was taken from a female donor with breast cancer. Some clones in this sample may be carry-over from other donors' samples. The rearrangement joins TRBV7-2 to TRBJ2-7; D unresolved. The CDR3 here is CASSLSPDYEQYF. The CDR3 coding sequence is TGTGCCAGCAGCTTAAGCCCGGACTACGAGCAGTACTTC.